The 10 T cell receptor beta chains below were found in one sample sequenced in a study of technical replicates of blood from a handful of donors. Method: immunoSEQ multiplex PCR; TCRdb's copy keeps in-frame clones and lacks some. The table has fewer than 85,000 clones, 90% to 95% seen once. The sequenced sample consisted of T cells isolated from PBMCs. These receptors came from a human donor in good health.

The chain has TRBV7-6 and TRBJ2-3, with D possibly TRBD2 on 6 matching bases. Trimming stripped 2 bases from V and 3 bases from J, with 9 bases between. The CDR3 has 14 amino acids. Looked up from germline, CDR1 is SGHVS and CDR2 is FNYEAQ. CDR3 amino acids: CASSLRLGTDTQYF. Here the CDR3 DNA reads TGTGCCAGCAGCTTAAGACTAGGTACAGATACGCAGTATTTT.

This chain uses TRBV5-1 with TRBJ2-7; maybe TRBD2 (6 bases). V gave up 5 bases and J gave up 2 bases, with 17 bases separating them. The germline V gene encodes CDR1 SGHRS and CDR2 YFSETQ. This CDR3 has 15 residues. The CDR3 nucleotides are TGCGCCAGCAGAGACCCCGGGACTTCAGCCTACGAGCAGTACTTC. The encoded protein is CASRDPGTSAYEQYF. The complete variable domain, with remaining parts taken from reference TRBV5-1 and TRBJ2-7, reads KAGVTQTPRYLIKTRGQQVTLSCSPISGHRSVSWYQQTPGQGLQFLFEYFSETQRNKGNFPGRFSGRQFSNSRSEMNVSTLELGDSALYLCASRDPGTSAYEQYFGPGTRLTVT.

The chain combines TRBV14 with TRBJ2-5, with D possibly being TRBD2 (5 bases). V lost 0 bases and J 5 bases, leaving 13 bases between the germline ends. The CDR3 spans 15 residues. Germline V gene data show CDR1 as SGHDN and CDR2 as FVKESK. In nucleotides, the CDR3 is TGTGCCAGCAGCCAAGAGGGGAGAGTGAGGGAGACCCAGTACTTC. Protein product: CASSQEGRVRETQYF. Looking up the rest from reference TRBV14 and TRBJ2-5 gives the full variable domain: EAGVTQFPSHSVIEKGQTVTLRCDPISGHDNLYWYRRVMGKEIKFLLHFVKESKQDESGMPNNRFLAERTGGTYSTLKVQPAELEDSGVYFCASSQEGRVRETQYFGPGTRLLVL.

V is TRBV6-5 and J is TRBJ2-7, with TRBD2 as a possible D gene (6 bases). The germline CDR1 and CDR2 sequences are MNHEY and SVGAGI. Trimming stripped 8 bases from V and 0 bases from J, with 17 bases between. There are 15 residues in the CDR3. CDR3 in amino acids: CASQGASASSYEQYF. The CDR3 coding sequence is TGTGCCAGCCAAGGCGCTAGCGCGAGCTCCTACGAGCAGTACTTC.

This clone was found once. J is TRBJ1-5 and V is TRBV28; D possibly corresponds to TRBD1 (6 bases). The CDR3 runs to 15 residues. CDR1 is MDHEN, CDR2 SYDVKM, per germline. Trimming shortened V by 3 bases and J by 3 bases, and 12 bases separated the two germline ends. DNA for the CDR3: TGTGCCAGCAGTTTGCAGGGGTACTACAATCAGCCCCAGCATTTT. Its translation: CASSLQGYYNQPQHF.

The chain carries TRBV9 and TRBJ2-7; 8 bases fit TRBD2. V trimming: 0 bases; J trimming: 4 bases; junction bases outside the gene matches: 12. The CDR3 consists of 17 residues. The germline V gene encodes CDR1 SGDLS and CDR2 YYNGEE. This chain's CDR3 is CASSVEESSGSVYEQYF. The DNA of the CDR3 is TGTGCCAGCAGCGTAGAAGAATCAAGCGGGAGCGTATACGAGCAGTACTTC.

This clone was seen once. The chain has TRBV12-5 and TRBJ1-5; 9 positions match TRBD1. Losses at the gene ends were 2 bases for V and 0 bases for J; bases not matched to a gene: 5. The CDR3 is made up of 17 amino acids. The germline gives CDR1 LGHNT, CDR2 FRNRAP. For the CDR3, the DNA is TGTGCTAGTGGTTTGATACAGGGGGCCCATAGCAATCAGCCCCAGCATTTT. It translates to CASGLIQGAHSNQPQHF.

The gene calls are TRBV29-1 and TRBJ2-7; 9 bases map to TRBD1. V lost 7 bases, J lost 5 bases, and 6 bases stayed unmatched. This CDR3 is built from 12 residues. Germline CDR1 is SQVTM and CDR2 is ANQGSEA. CDR3 DNA sequence: TGCAGCGCCGGGACAGGGCACGACGAGCAGTACTTC. Protein sequence: CSAGTGHDEQYF.

The V call is TRBV11-3, the J call TRBJ1-3; possible D gene TRBD1, 6 bases. The CDR3 length is 13 residues. CDR1 and CDR2 (germline): SGHNT, YENEEA. V lost 1 base to trimming and J lost 8 bases, with 9 bases between them. The CDR3 here is CASSLAAGDTIYF. CDR3 coding DNA: TGTGCCAGCAGCTTAGCGGCAGGGGACACCATATATTTT.

The rearrangement joins TRBV2 to TRBJ1-2; TRBD1 agrees at 8 bases. The junction had 3 bases not matched to a gene; V was cut back by 1 base and J by 2 bases. Germline V gene data show CDR1 as SNHLY and CDR2 as FYNNEI. This CDR3 has 15 amino acids. In DNA, the CDR3 is TGTGCCAGCAGTGAAGTAAGGACAGGGAACTATGGCTACACCTTC. Protein product: CASSEVRTGNYGYTF.